This TCR beta chain is drawn from a study of post-analysis software for immune sequencing data. Study results and caveats: Compared with controls, patients had more of 4 to 6 TRBV segments, including TRBV5-6, TRBV5-1 and TRBV20-1.

Germline loops: CDR1 MDHEN, CDR2 SYDVKM. CDR3 size: 14 residues. V lost 5 bases and J lost 4, with 14 bases in between. Unique molecular identifiers had been added to the TCR beta cDNA libraries. TCRdb ran MiXCR on the PCR reads and lists one entry per CDR3 protein. The table shows roughly 730,000 distinct CDR3 sequences, with roughly 27% occurring only once. In this sample, this clonotype turned up a few times. Its matching antigen is unknown. Sequenced input: blood. This chain links TRBV28 with TRBJ1-2; D is unclear. This TCR derives from a girl between 5 and 17 years old with multiple sclerosis. The CDR3 loop is CASSVLASSYGYTF. The CDR3 nucleotides are TGTGCCAGCAGTGTATTGGCCTCGAGCTATGGCTACACCTTC.